The rows below give T cell receptor beta chains drawn from one sample of a study of blood T cells in healthy people across ages. Via MiXCR, TCRdb re-called the 5' RACE reads, giving one row per CDR3 protein. The repertoire holds over 1.5 million distinct CDR3 sequences, with roughly 52% as singletons. Sequenced material: blood. The receptors come from a woman aged 40 to 50 in good health. Both conserved end residues are trimmed from each CDR3. The order of the fields is J gene, V gene, CDR3 protein.

j_call: TRBJ1-1
v_call: TRBV11-2
cdr3_aa: ASSLVTGLSTEAF

j_call: TRBJ2-2
v_call: TRBV5-1
cdr3_aa: ASSLKGLAGLNTGELF

j_call: TRBJ2-1
v_call: TRBV28
cdr3_aa: ASSFLSGLAGGEQF

j_call: TRBJ2-1
v_call: TRBV3-1
cdr3_aa: ASSQDEAGEQF

j_call: TRBJ2-1
v_call: TRBV7-3
cdr3_aa: ASSPQTGVSYNEQF

j_call: TRBJ2-5
v_call: TRBV5-1
cdr3_aa: ASSYGDRGSETQY

j_call: TRBJ1-2
v_call: TRBV6-5
cdr3_aa: ASSYSGGQNYGYT

j_call: TRBJ2-3
v_call: TRBV7-6
cdr3_aa: ASSLGIRTSGVITDTQY

j_call: TRBJ2-3
v_call: TRBV4-2
cdr3_aa: ASSQEGAGDPPDTQY

j_call: TRBJ1-1
v_call: TRBV6-2/TRBV6-3
cdr3_aa: ASSSAGLSPEAF

j_call: TRBJ2-7
v_call: TRBV6-6
cdr3_aa: ASSYSGARGAYEQY

j_call: TRBJ2-1
v_call: TRBV20-1
cdr3_aa: SASPPRYNEQF

j_call: TRBJ2-1
v_call: TRBV6-6
cdr3_aa: ASRPGTSGANEQF

j_call: TRBJ1-5
v_call: TRBV6-2/TRBV6-3
cdr3_aa: ASSYLGRPQH

j_call: NA
v_call: TRBV6-5
cdr3_aa: ASSSTVTYEQY

j_call: TRBJ1-4
v_call: TRBV29-1
cdr3_aa: SVSPGGTHEKLF

j_call: TRBJ2-1
v_call: TRBV4-3
cdr3_aa: ASSQDAAVAGMQF

j_call: TRBJ2-1
v_call: TRBV7-2
cdr3_aa: ASSLRGRVGEQF

j_call: TRBJ2-1
v_call: TRBV6-2/TRBV6-3
cdr3_aa: ASREINEQF

j_call: NA
v_call: TRBV18
cdr3_aa: ASSPLLEETQY

j_call: TRBJ2-3
v_call: TRBV7-8
cdr3_aa: ASIGGVSTDTQY

j_call: TRBJ2-7
v_call: TRBV5-6
cdr3_aa: ASSRDISYKQY

j_call: TRBJ1-4
v_call: TRBV28
cdr3_aa: ASSNDGGREKLF

j_call: TRBJ1-1
v_call: TRBV7-9
cdr3_aa: ASSLVGDLWNTEAF

j_call: NA
v_call: TRBV20-1
cdr3_aa: SALQGSETQY

j_call: TRBJ2-5
v_call: TRBV3-1
cdr3_aa: ASSSPGLAGRLQETQY

j_call: TRBJ2-7
v_call: TRBV20-1
cdr3_aa: SATDRLDSYEQY

j_call: TRBJ1-1
v_call: TRBV7-9
cdr3_aa: ASSLDSGGAF

j_call: TRBJ1-6
v_call: TRBV20-1
cdr3_aa: SAPHGGKNSPLH

j_call: TRBJ2-5
v_call: TRBV27
cdr3_aa: ASSWSPTGDHIKDVGLDRQY

j_call: TRBJ2-1
v_call: TRBV13
cdr3_aa: ASTLSGRGGGEQF

j_call: TRBJ2-3
v_call: TRBV6-1
cdr3_aa: ASSPLPSVGAKDTQY

j_call: TRBJ2-1
v_call: TRBV6-2/TRBV6-3
cdr3_aa: ASSTGTPTSEQF

j_call: TRBJ1-5
v_call: TRBV6-5
cdr3_aa: ASKVRGGNQPQH

j_call: TRBJ2-5
v_call: TRBV6-5
cdr3_aa: ASSMLGGDQETQY

j_call: TRBJ1-5
v_call: TRBV6-6
cdr3_aa: ASRGRGQFSQPQH

j_call: TRBJ2-3
v_call: TRBV4-1
cdr3_aa: ASTSSGGTDTQY

j_call: TRBJ2-5
v_call: TRBV7-2
cdr3_aa: ASSPGRLMGTQY

j_call: TRBJ2-7
v_call: TRBV29-1
cdr3_aa: SIRNDRGKQY

j_call: TRBJ1-4
v_call: TRBV9
cdr3_aa: ASSVNSWPKEKLF

j_call: TRBJ2-3
v_call: TRBV4-3
cdr3_aa: ASSQEGGTGPSTDTQY

j_call: TRBJ2-3
v_call: TRBV5-6
cdr3_aa: ASTGETTDTQY

j_call: TRBJ2-6
v_call: TRBV4-3
cdr3_aa: ASSQATGPGWANVLT

j_call: TRBJ2-5
v_call: TRBV9
cdr3_aa: ASSVTGGQGETQY

j_call: TRBJ2-1
v_call: TRBV5-1
cdr3_aa: ASGRTGVGNEQF

j_call: TRBJ2-7
v_call: TRBV24-1
cdr3_aa: ATSDWPADYNEQY

j_call: TRBJ2-3
v_call: TRBV12-3/TRBV12-4
cdr3_aa: ASSFSPAPDTQY

j_call: TRBJ2-1
v_call: TRBV28
cdr3_aa: ASSFLGGAYNEQF

j_call: TRBJ1-3
v_call: TRBV27
cdr3_aa: ASSSTGLSSGNTIY

j_call: TRBJ1-5
v_call: TRBV9
cdr3_aa: ASSTGTGDQPQH

j_call: TRBJ2-1
v_call: TRBV20-1
cdr3_aa: SARDPSGVSNEQF

j_call: TRBJ2-5
v_call: TRBV10-3
cdr3_aa: AISAGTGSGETQY

j_call: TRBJ2-7
v_call: TRBV7-2
cdr3_aa: ASSLSWTGSSYEQY

j_call: TRBJ2-6
v_call: TRBV6-1
cdr3_aa: AVLGQGASGANVLT

j_call: TRBJ1-6
v_call: TRBV12-3/TRBV12-4
cdr3_aa: ASSLGTGISPLH